The text below deals with one T cell receptor (beta chain). The data originate from a study of blood T cell repertoires in COVID-19. Study context: Researchers got acute and convalescent COVID-19 samples from the United States, Italy and Spain. T cells, B-cell-depleted T cells, or PBMCs provided the cDNA or gDNA that served as material.

Two negative PCRs, clearance, or symptom resolution characterized the recovered Cohort 3 donors. The authors' processing: How many nucleated cells were present was estimated from reference gene primer amplification. Sequencing used immunoSEQ multiplex PCR; TCRdb keeps in-frame clones, though not all of them. The DNA was the basis for D and trimming; V, J and clone size are from that table. The sample holds a few hundred thousand clones, 65% to 90% seen once. This CDR3 region has 15 residues. V was trimmed by 4 bases and J by 1 base, leaving 9 bases between them. In germline, CDR1 is SGHRS, CDR2 YFSETQ.

The sequence was collected from a man aged 30 to 45 who had recovered from COVID-19. The sequencing sample was made of PBMCs or T cells enriched from blood (not recorded which). The chain joins TRBV5-1 to TRBJ2-6; D not resolved. The CDR3 protein is CASSRAVSGANVLTF. In nucleotides, the CDR3 is TGCGCCAGCAGCCGTGCGGTATCTGGGGCCAACGTCCTGACTTTC.